Below, one TCR beta chain is given with its context. Antigen specificity is unknown. This sample stems from a study of CD4 T cells in relation to SARS-CoV-2 and coronaviruses. Before the COVID-19 pandemic, during about 2010-2018, CD4+ T cells were taken from unexposed donors. CD4+ T cells were isolated from the cells after roughly 11 days of culture. Germline V lookup: CDR1 LGHDT, CDR2 YNNKEL (reference sequence). The CDR3 contains 14 residues. Unmatched junction bases numbered 6, after V lost 3 bases and J lost 8 bases. TCRdb's copy holds only in-frame clones and misses some; the assay was immunoSEQ multiplex PCR. The sample holds 15,000 to 20,000 clones, about 80% seen once.

Sequences were obtained from CD4+ T cells from PBMCs, cultured in vitro. The rearrangement uses TRBV3-1 (or the pseudogene TRBV3-2) and TRBJ1-4; 7 bases fit TRBD1. The receptor comes from a human donor in good health. The CDR3 nucleotides are TGTGCCAGCAGCCAGAGCGACAGGGACGAAAAACTGTTTTTT. Its protein is CASSQSDRDEKLFF.